The 15 T cell receptor beta chains presented below share a single source sample, sequenced in a study of T cell responses to AZD1222 COVID-19 vaccine. Only in-frame clones appear in the TCRdb table, and some are missing; sequencing was by immunoSEQ multiplex PCR. The data contain fewer than 250,000 clones, around 93% of them singletons. The material sequenced was peripheral blood, taken on day 0 of MenACWY control vaccination. The receptors shown here come from an adult in good health.

This clone was observed a single time. The chain carries TRBV28 and TRBJ2-5, with TRBD2 matching 10 bases. The CDR3 consists of 16 residues. The junction had 12 bases not matched to a gene; V was cut back by 5 bases and J by 6 bases. Germline CDR1 and CDR2: MDHEN and SYDVKM. The CDR3 DNA follows: TGTGCCAGCAGTCAAAGCGGGGGGGCCTTAAAGAAGACCCAGTACTTC. The encoded protein is CASSQSGGALKKTQYF.

This clone was found a few times. This chain uses TRBV30 with TRBJ1-6; D uncertain. Germline CDR1 is GTSNPN and CDR2 is SVGIG (reference sequence). Trimming left V 5 bases short and J 4 bases short, with 12 bases between. This CDR3 has 14 amino acids. CDR3 loop: CAWARYSYNSPLHF. For the CDR3, the DNA is TGTGCCTGGGCAAGGTATTCTTATAATTCACCCCTCCACTTT.

The V call is TRBV4-1, the J call TRBJ2-2; 7 bases agree with TRBD1. The CDR3 runs to 16 residues. Germline V gene data show CDR1 as MGHRA and CDR2 as YSYEKL. V was clipped by 4 bases and J by 1 base; unmatched bases: 6. CDR3 bases: TGCGCCAGCAGCCGAACGACAGGGAGGAACACCGGGGAGCTGTTTTTT. Protein product: CASSRTTGRNTGELFF.

The chain has TRBV7-9 and TRBJ1-4; 8 bases are a match to TRBD1. CDR1 and CDR2 from the germline V gene are SEHNR and FQNEAQ (reference sequence). V shed 5 bases, J shed 6 bases, and the junction held 8 bases outside the gene matches. The CDR3 spans 15 residues. The CDR3 region is CASSKRSGGYEKLFF. The CDR3 region has the DNA TGTGCCAGCAGCAAGCGGTCAGGGGGCTATGAAAAACTGTTTTTT.

CDR3 in DNA: TGCGCCAGCAGCCAAGATCCGGCAGGGAAGGCGAACACTGAAGCTTTCTTT. It is translated as CASSQDPAGKANTEAFF. The V and J genes are TRBV4-1 and TRBJ1-1; D is possibly TRBD1 (5 bases). This CDR3 is built from 17 residues. Germline lookup yields CDR1 MGHRA and CDR2 YSYEKL. Trimming cost V 0 bases and J 1 base, with 15 bases left between them.

The chain combines TRBV18 with TRBJ1-2; weak D call: TRBD1 (5 bases). The CDR3 contains 15 residues. Germline V gene sequence: CDR1 KGHSH, CDR2 LQKENI. V was shortened by 3 bases and J by 5 bases, with 16 bases between the two germline ends. The CDR3 bases are TGTGCCAGCTCACCGTCCGGGACGGTCCTATATGGCTACACCTTC. Translating gives CASSPSGTVLYGYTF. Using reference TRBV18 and TRBJ1-2 for the parts outside the CDR3, the full variable domain is NAGVMQNPRHLVRRRGQEARLRCSPMKGHSHVYWYRQLPEEGLKFMVYLQKENIIDESGMPKERFSAEFPKEGPSILRIQQVVRGDSAAYFCASSPSGTVLYGYTFGSGTRLTVV.

The chain combines TRBV18 with TRBJ1-1; perhaps TRBD1 as D (6 bases). V lost 3 bases to trimming and J lost 11 bases, with 13 bases between them. From germline, CDR1 is KGHSH and CDR2 LQKENI. The CDR3 has 12 residues. For the CDR3, the DNA is TGTGCCAGCTCACCCATCAGGGGAGAGGCTTTCTTT. This encodes CASSPIRGEAFF.

V usage is TRBV5-6 and J usage is TRBJ1-5, with D uncertain. Deletions cut 4 bases from V and 0 bases from J, with 11 bases between. The CDR3 sequence is 15 residues long. Germline V gene data show CDR1 as SGHDT and CDR2 as YYEEEE. The CDR3 DNA sequence: TGTGCCAGCAGCCGTAGATTATATAGCAATCAGCCCCAGCATTTT. Its protein is CASSRRLYSNQPQHF. Filled out from reference TRBV5-6 and TRBJ1-5, the complete variable domain reads DAGVTQSPTHLIKTRGQQVTLRCSPKSGHDTVSWYQQALGQGPQFIFQYYEEEERQRGNFPDRFSGHQFPNYSSELNVNALLLGDSALYLCASSRRLYSNQPQHFGDGTRLSIL.

The chain has TRBV21-1 and TRBJ1-5; TRBD1 is the table's D call, not checked against the DNA. TRBV21-1 is a known pseudogene. The length of the CDR3 is 17 residues. This chain's CDR3 is CASSKRGCAYSNQPQHF. CDR3 nucleotides: TGTGCCAGCAGCAAAAGGGGGTGCGCGTATAGCAATCAGCCCCAGCATTTT.

The gene calls are TRBV5-1 and TRBJ2-5; a possible D gene is TRBD2 (5 bases). The germline V gene has CDR1 SGHRS and CDR2 YFSETQ. This CDR3 comprises 12 residues. Between the trimmed V and J ends, which lost 7 bases and 3 bases, there was a span of 10 bases. Here the CDR3 reads CASSSGKETQYF. The CDR3 region has the DNA TGCGCCAGCTCCTCCGGGAAAGAGACCCAGTACTTC.

The chain joins TRBV5-1 to TRBJ1-6; a possible D gene is TRBD1 (5 bases). This CDR3 spans 14 amino acids. Germline V gene sequence: CDR1 SGHRS, CDR2 YFSETQ. V lost 0 bases to trimming and J lost 9 bases, with 10 bases between them. CDR3 in DNA: TGCGCCAGCAGCTTGGGCTACGGGGGTTCACCCCTCCACTTT. It specifies CASSLGYGGSPLHF. Looking up the rest from reference TRBV5-1 and TRBJ1-6 gives the full variable domain: KAGVTQTPRYLIKTRGQQVTLSCSPISGHRSVSWYQQTPGQGLQFLFEYFSETQRNKGNFPGRFSGRQFSNSRSEMNVSTLELGDSALYLCASSLGYGGSPLHFGNGTRLTVT.

As for this clone: The same CDR3 arises from other DNA sequences in this sample as well. The V and J genes are TRBV3-1 (or the pseudogene TRBV3-2) and TRBJ1-2; 10 bases match TRBD1. J lost 8 bases, V lost 4 bases, and 4 bases had no gene match. CDR1 LGHDT and CDR2 YNNKEL come from the germline V gene (reference sequence). CDR3 size: 13 residues. The CDR3 spells CASSRDRGGGYTF. CDR3 in DNA: TGTGCCAGCAGCCGGGACAGGGGTGGCGGCTACACCTTC.

The table lists this clone with a count of one. The V and J genes are TRBV5-6 and TRBJ2-2, with D maybe TRBD2 (6 bases). V lost 0 bases to trimming and J lost 3 bases, with 9 bases between them. Germline-derived CDR1 and CDR2 are SGHDT and YYEEEE. The CDR3 loop spans 15 amino acids. The CDR3 DNA is TGTGCCAGCAGCTTGGGACAGCGGGACACCGGGGAGCTGTTTTTT. Protein sequence: CASSLGQRDTGELFF. The full variable domain, in which reference TRBV5-6 and TRBJ2-2 provide the parts outside the CDR3, is DAGVTQSPTHLIKTRGQQVTLRCSPKSGHDTVSWYQQALGQGPQFIFQYYEEEERQRGNFPDRFSGHQFPNYSSELNVNALLLGDSALYLCASSLGQRDTGELFFGEGSRLTVL.

This sequence joins TRBV7-2 and TRBJ2-2; 8 positions agree with TRBD1. The CDR3 spans 14 residues. After removal of 4 bases from V and 4 bases from J, the junction contained 2 bases not matched to a gene. Germline V gene sequence: CDR1 SGHTA, CDR2 FQGNSA. CDR3 region: CASSSQGGTGELFF. The CDR3 DNA reads as TGTGCCAGCAGCTCACAGGGGGGCACCGGGGAGCTGTTTTTT.

J is TRBJ1-5 and V is TRBV5-8, with D tentatively TRBD1 (6 bases). The V and J ends lost 0 bases and 0 bases respectively, with 10 bases between them. Germline CDR1 and CDR2: SGHTS and YDEGEE. The CDR3 has 16 amino acids. This CDR3 reads CASSLARGDSNQPQHF. DNA for the CDR3: TGTGCCAGCAGCTTGGCCAGGGGTGATAGCAATCAGCCCCAGCATTTT.